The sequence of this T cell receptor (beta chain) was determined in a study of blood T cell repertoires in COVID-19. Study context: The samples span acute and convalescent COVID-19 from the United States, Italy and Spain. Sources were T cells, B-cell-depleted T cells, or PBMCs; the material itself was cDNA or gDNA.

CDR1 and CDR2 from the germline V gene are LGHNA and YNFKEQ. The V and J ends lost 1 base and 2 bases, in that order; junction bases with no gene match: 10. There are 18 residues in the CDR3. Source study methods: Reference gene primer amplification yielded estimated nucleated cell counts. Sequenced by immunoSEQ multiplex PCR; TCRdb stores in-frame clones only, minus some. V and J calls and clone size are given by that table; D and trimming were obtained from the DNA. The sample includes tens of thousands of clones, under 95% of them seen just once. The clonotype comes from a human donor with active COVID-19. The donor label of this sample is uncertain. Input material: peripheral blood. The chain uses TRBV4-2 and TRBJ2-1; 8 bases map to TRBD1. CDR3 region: CASSQGSPGTGAYNEQFF. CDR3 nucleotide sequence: TGTGCCAGCAGCCAAGGCTCTCCCGGGACAGGAGCCTACAATGAGCAGTTCTTC.